The rows below give T cell receptor beta chains drawn from one sample of a study of T cell repertoires in cytomegalovirus infection. TCRdb ran MiXCR on the reads and lists one entry per CDR3 protein. The sample records approximately 300,000 distinct CDR3 sequences, 25% to 30% being singletons. The antigens for these receptors are not known. The sequenced sample was cultured PBMCs, obtained from culture after CMV antigen stimulation. Receptors were obtained from a human donor in good health (CMV status not recorded). Some clones in this sample may be carry-over from other donors' samples. CDR3s include the opening cysteine and the closing phenylalanine or tryptophan. The order of the fields is V gene, J gene, clone size, D gene, CDR3 DNA, CDR3 protein. A D gene is named only where the DNA matches it firmly. Expanded clones are given a class, and other clones once, few, many or no size at all.

TRBV7-2	TRBJ2-3	-	-	TGTGCCAGCAGCCCCCAAATCGGAGATACGCAGTATTTT	CASSPQIGDTQYF
TRBV7-3	TRBJ1-1	few	-	TGTGCCAGCAGCTTAACTCTGGGGAGGGAAGCTTTCTTT	CASSLTLGREAFF
TRBV7-9	TRBJ2-7	many	-	TGTGCCAGCAGCTCTTATGAGGGTGCCCTCCGTGCGCAGTACTTC	CASSSYEGALRAQYF
TRBV27	TRBJ2-7	few	-	TGTGCCAGCAGCCAACGGGGTCTGTTCTACGAGCAGTACTTC	CASSQRGLFYEQYF
TRBV5-4	TRBJ2-7	few	TRBD2	TGTGCCAGCAGCTCTCCGGGACTAGCGGCATACGAGCAGTACTTC	CASSSPGLAAYEQYF
TRBV6-1	TRBJ1-3	few	TRBD1	TGTGCCAGCACTACGACAGGGATTGGAAACACCATATATTTT	CASTTTGIGNTIYF
TRBV10-3	TRBJ2-7	few	-	TGTGCCACCTCAGGGGGAGGATACGAGCAGTACTTC	CATSGGGYEQYF
TRBV19	TRBJ2-2	-	TRBD2	TGTGCCAGTAGTACTCCGGGACTAGTAGTTGGCGGGGAGCTGTTTTTT	CASSTPGLVVGGELFF
TRBV14	TRBJ2-7	-	-	TGTGCCAGCAGCCATCACGGACAGCTGTACGAGCAGTACTTC	CASSHHGQLYEQYF
TRBV12-3/TRBV12-4	TRBJ2-5	-	TRBD1	TGTGCCAGCAGACCGGACAGGGGGCAAGAGACCCAGTACTTC	CASRPDRGQETQYF
TRBV12-3/TRBV12-4	TRBJ2-1	-	TRBD2	TGTGCCAGCAGTTTGGGTCTAGCGGGGGCGAGCTCCTACAATGAGCAGTTCTTC	CASSLGLAGASSYNEQFF
TRBV5-1	TRBJ2-5	-	-	TGCGCCAGCAGCCTGGGGGCTTTCCAAGAGACCCAGTACTTC	CASSLGAFQETQYF
TRBV6-5	TRBJ1-2	few	-	TGTGCCAGCAGTTACTCGGCCTTTAACTATGGCTACACCTTC	CASSYSAFNYGYTF
TRBV5-4	TRBJ2-1	many	-	TGTGCCAGCAGCTTGGGTGGTGCGGGCCAATACAATGAGCAGTTCTTC	CASSLGGAGQYNEQFF
TRBV11-1	TRBJ2-7	few	-	TGTGCCAGCAGCTTACCCGGCGCGGGAGAGCAGTACTTC	CASSLPGAGEQYF
TRBV7-9	TRBJ1-3	many	TRBD1	TGTGCCAGCAGCTCAACAGGGGGCTCTGGAAACACCATATATTTT	CASSSTGGSGNTIYF
TRBV7-6	TRBJ2-7	-	-	TGTGCCAGCAGCTTAGAAGTTTCCGAGCAGTACTTC	CASSLEVSEQYF
TRBV5-6	TRBJ1-1	few	-	TGTGCCAGCAGCTATACAGATGAAGCTTTCTTT	CASSYTDEAFF